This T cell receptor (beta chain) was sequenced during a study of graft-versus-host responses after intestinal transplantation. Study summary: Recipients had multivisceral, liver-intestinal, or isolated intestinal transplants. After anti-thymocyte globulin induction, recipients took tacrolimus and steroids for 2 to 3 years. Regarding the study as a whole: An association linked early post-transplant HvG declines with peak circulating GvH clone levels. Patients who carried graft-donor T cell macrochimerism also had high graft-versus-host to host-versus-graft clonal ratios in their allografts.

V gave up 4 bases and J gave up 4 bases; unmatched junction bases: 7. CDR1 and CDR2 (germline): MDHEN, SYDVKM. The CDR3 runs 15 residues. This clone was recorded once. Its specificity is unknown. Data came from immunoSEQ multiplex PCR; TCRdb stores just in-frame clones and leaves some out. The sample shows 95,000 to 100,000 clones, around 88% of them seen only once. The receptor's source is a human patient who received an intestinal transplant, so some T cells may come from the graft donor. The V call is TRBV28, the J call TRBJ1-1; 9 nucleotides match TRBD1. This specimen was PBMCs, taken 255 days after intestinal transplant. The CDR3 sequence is CASSSPGQGTTEAFF. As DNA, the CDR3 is TGTGCCAGCAGTTCACCGGGACAGGGTACCACTGAAGCTTTCTTT.